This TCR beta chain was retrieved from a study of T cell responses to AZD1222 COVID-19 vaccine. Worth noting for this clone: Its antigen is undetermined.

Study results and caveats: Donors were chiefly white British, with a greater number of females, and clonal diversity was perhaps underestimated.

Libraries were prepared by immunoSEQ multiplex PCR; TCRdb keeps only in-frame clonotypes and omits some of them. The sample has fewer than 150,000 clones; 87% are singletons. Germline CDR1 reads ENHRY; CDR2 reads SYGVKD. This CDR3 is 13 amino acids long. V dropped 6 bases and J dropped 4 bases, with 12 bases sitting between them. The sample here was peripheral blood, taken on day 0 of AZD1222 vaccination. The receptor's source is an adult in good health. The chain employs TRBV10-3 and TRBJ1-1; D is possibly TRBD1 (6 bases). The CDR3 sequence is CAISGTPSTEAFF. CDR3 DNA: TGTGCCATCAGCGGGACACCGAGCACTGAAGCTTTCTTT.